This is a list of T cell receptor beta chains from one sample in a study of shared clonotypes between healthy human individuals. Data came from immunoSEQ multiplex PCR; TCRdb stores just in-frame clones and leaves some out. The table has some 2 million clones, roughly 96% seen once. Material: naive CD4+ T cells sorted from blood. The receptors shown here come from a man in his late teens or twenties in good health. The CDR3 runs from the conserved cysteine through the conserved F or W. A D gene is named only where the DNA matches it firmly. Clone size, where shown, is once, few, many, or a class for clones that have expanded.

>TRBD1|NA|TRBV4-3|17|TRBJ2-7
CASSQDSRAQGVYEQYF
TGCGCCAGCAGCCAAGACTCCAGGGCGCAGGGGGTCTACGAGCAGTACTTC
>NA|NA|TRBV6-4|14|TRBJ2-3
CASSVSGEGSAQYF
TGTGCCAGCAGTGTTTCGGGAGAAGGGAGTGCGCAGTATTTT
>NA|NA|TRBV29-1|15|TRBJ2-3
CSVEDRVSHPDTQYF
TGCAGCGTTGAAGATCGGGTCAGCCACCCAGATACGCAGTATTTT
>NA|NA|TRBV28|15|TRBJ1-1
CASPPPGRLNTEAFF
TGTGCCAGCCCCCCACCGGGACGCCTGAACACTGAAGCTTTCTTT
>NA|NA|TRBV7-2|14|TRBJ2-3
CASSFQLGPDTQYF
TGTGCCAGCAGCTTTCAGCTGGGGCCAGATACGCAGTATTTT
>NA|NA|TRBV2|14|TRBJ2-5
CASSETGTGETQYF
TGTGCCAGCAGTGAAACGGGAACGGGGGAGACCCAGTACTTC
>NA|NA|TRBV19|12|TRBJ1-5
CAAARSNQPQHF
TGTGCCGCAGCTCGTAGCAATCAGCCCCAGCATTTT
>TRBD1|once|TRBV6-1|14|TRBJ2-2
CASSEDRGPGELFF
TGTGCCAGCAGTGAAGACAGGGGACCCGGGGAGCTGTTTTTT
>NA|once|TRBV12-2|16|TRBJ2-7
CASRPAGLAGTYEQYF
TGTGCAAGTCGCCCGGCCGGACTAGCGGGGACCTACGAGCAGTACTTC
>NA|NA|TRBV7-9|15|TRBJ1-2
CASSFGASPNYGYTF
TGTGCCAGCAGCTTTGGGGCCAGTCCTAACTATGGCTACACCTTC
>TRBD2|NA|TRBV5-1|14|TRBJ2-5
CASSFSGSQETQYF
TGCGCCAGCAGCTTTAGCGGGAGCCAAGAGACCCAGTACTTC
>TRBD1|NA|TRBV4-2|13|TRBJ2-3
CASSLTGGPTQYF
TGTGCCAGCAGCCTTACAGGGGGCCCTACGCAGTATTTT
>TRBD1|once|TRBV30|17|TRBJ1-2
CAWSFDPGQGAVYGYTF
TGTGCCTGGAGTTTTGATCCGGGACAGGGGGCTGTCTATGGCTACACCTTC
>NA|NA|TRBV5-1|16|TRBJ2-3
CASSLAKAQRPDTQYF
TGCGCCAGCAGCTTGGCCAAAGCCCAGAGGCCAGATACGCAGTATTTT
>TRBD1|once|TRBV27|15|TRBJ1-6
CASSVSDRAGSPLHF
TGTGCCAGCAGTGTCTCGGACAGGGCAGGTTCACCCCTCCACTTT
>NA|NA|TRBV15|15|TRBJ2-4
CATSRAGGTKNIQYF
TGTGCCACCAGCAGGGCCGGAGGGACCAAAAACATTCAGTACTTC